This T cell receptor (beta chain) emerged from a study of CD8 T cells in ankylosing spondylitis. Germline assignment: CDR1 LGHNA and CDR2 YNFKEQ. The CDR3 runs 14 residues. Trimming cost V 0 bases and J 6 bases, with 8 bases left between them. Libraries for TCR beta were made by quantitative 5'-RACE with molecular barcodes. TCRdb used MiXCR to reprocess the 5' RACE reads, holding one entry per CDR3 protein. The sample has some 130,000 distinct CDR3 sequences, 6.5% to 8.5% seen once. Notes on this clonotype: Its antigen is as yet unknown.

General observations from the study: Reactive arthritis synovial fluid and blood were previously reported to contain some motif variants. Apparently characteristic of ankylosing spondylitis blood was a TCR beta motif (about 8 highly homologous variants). Significantly higher representation of disease-linked clones was reported for matched ankylosing spondylitis synovial fluid.

The chain joins TRBV4-2 to TRBJ2-2; D is ambiguous. The TCR was taken from a male donor with ankylosing spondylitis. Input material: synovial fluid, either unsorted or a sorted T cell fraction (not recorded which). The CDR3 bases are TGTGCCAGCAGCCAAGATGGCCATTCCGGGGAGCTGTTTTTT. Translating it yields CASSQDGHSGELFF.